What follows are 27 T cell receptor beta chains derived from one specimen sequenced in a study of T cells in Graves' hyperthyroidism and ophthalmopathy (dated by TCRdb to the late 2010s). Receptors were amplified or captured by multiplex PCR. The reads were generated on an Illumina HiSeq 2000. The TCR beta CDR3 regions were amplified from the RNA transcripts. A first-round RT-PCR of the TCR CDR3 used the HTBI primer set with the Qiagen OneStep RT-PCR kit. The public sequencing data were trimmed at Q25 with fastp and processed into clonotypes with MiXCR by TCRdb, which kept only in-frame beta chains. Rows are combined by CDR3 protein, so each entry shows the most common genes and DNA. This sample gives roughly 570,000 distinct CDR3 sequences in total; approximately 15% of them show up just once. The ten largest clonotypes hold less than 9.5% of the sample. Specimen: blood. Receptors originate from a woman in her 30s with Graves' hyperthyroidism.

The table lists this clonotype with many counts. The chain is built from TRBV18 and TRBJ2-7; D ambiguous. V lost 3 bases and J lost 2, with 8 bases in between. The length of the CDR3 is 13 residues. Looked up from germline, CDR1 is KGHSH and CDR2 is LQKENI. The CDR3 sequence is CASSPLRTYEQYF. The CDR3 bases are TGTGCCAGCTCACCTCTGAGAACCTACGAGCAGTACTTC. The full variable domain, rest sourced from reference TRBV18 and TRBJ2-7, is NAGVMQNPRHLVRRRGQEARLRCSPMKGHSHVYWYRQLPEEGLKFMVYLQKENIIDESGMPKERFSAEFPKEGPSILRIQQVVRGDSAAYFCASSPLRTYEQYFGPGTRLTVT.

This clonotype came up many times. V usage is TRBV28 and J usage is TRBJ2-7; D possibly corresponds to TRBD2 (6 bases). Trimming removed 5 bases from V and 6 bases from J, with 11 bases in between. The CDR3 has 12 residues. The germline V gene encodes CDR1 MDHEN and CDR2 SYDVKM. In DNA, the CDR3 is TGTGCCAGCAGTGTGAGCGGGCCCGAGCAGTACTTC. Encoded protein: CASSVSGPEQYF.

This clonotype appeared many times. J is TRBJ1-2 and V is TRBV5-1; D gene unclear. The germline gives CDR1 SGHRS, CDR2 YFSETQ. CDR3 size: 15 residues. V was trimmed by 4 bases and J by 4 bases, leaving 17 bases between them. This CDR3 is CASSVQGGLGYGYTF. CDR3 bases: TGCGCCAGCAGCGTCCAAGGAGGGCTGGGCTATGGCTACACCTTC. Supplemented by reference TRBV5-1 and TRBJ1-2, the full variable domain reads KAGVTQTPRYLIKTRGQQVTLSCSPISGHRSVSWYQQTPGQGLQFLFEYFSETQRNKGNFPGRFSGRQFSNSRSEMNVSTLELGDSALYLCASSVQGGLGYGYTFGSGTRLTVV.

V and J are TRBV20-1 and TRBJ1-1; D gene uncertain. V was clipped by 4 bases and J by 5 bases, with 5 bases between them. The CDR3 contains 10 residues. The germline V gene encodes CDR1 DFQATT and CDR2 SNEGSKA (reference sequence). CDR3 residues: CSAIRTEAFF. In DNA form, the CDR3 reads TGCAGTGCTATTAGAACTGAAGCTTTCTTT.

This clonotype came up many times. The CDR3 region is CASQGFSTDTQYF. The CDR3 DNA is TGCGCCTCCCAGGGGTTCAGCACAGATACGCAGTATTTT. The genes are TRBV5-1 and TRBJ2-3; maybe TRBD1 (6 bases). Germline CDR1 is SGHRS and CDR2 is YFSETQ. This CDR3 is built from 13 residues. The V end was cut by 10 bases, the J end by 0 bases, with 12 bases between.

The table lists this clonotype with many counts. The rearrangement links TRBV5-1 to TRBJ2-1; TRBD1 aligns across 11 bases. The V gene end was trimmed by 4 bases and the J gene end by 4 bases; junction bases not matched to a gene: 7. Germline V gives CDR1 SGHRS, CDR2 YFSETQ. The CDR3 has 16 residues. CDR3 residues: CASSTDGQGAYNEQFF. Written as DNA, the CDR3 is TGCGCCAGCAGCACGGACGGACAGGGGGCGTACAATGAGCAGTTCTTC. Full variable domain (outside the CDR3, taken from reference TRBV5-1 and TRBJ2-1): KAGVTQTPRYLIKTRGQQVTLSCSPISGHRSVSWYQQTPGQGLQFLFEYFSETQRNKGNFPGRFSGRQFSNSRSEMNVSTLELGDSALYLCASSTDGQGAYNEQFFGPGTRLTVL.

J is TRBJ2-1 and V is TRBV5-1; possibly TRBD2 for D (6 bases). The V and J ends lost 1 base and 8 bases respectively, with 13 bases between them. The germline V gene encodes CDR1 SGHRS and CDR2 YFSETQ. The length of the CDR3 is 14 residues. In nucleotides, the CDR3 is TGCGCCAGCAGCTTGAAAGGGCCGGGAGATGAGCAGTTCTTC. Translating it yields CASSLKGPGDEQFF.

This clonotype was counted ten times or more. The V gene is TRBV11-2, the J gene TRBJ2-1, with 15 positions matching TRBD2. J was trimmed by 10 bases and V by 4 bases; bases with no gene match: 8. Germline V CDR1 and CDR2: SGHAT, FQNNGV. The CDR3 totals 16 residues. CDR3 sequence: CASSSLRTSGRGEQFF. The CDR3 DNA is TGTGCCAGCAGCTCCCTTCGGACTAGCGGGAGGGGGGAGCAGTTCTTC.

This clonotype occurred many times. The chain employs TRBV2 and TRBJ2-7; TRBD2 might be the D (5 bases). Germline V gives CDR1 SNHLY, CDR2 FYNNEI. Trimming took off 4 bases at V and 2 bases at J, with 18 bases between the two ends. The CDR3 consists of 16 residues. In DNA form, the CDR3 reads TGTGCCAGCAGTGGCCCTACTAGAATCGCCCCCTACGAGCAGTACTTC. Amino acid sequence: CASSGPTRIAPYEQYF.

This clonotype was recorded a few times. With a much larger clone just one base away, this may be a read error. CDR3 amino acids: CASNQGLAEAKNIQYF. The CDR3 DNA reads TGTGCCAGCAACCAAGGGTTAGCGGAAGCCAAAAACATTCAGTACTTC. The chain carries TRBV2 and TRBJ2-4; tentative D call: TRBD2 (6 bases). The CDR3 has 16 residues. Trimming removed 7 bases at V and 0 bases at J, with 16 bases between. Germline loops: CDR1 SNHLY, CDR2 FYNNEI.

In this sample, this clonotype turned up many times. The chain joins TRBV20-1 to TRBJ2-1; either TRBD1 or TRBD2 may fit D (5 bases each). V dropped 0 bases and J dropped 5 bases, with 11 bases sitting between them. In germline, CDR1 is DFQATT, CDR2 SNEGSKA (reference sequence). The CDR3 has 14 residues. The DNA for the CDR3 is TGCAGTGCTAGAGATCCCGGGACCCACAATGAGCAGTTCTTC. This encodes CSARDPGTHNEQFF.

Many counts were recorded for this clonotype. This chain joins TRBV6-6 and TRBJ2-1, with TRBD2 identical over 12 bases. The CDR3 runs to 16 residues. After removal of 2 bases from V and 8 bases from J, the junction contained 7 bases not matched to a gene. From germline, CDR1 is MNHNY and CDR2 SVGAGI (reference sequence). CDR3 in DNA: TGTGCCAGCAGTTACGGCCCTAGCGGGAGGGCCGATGAGCAGTTCTTC. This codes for CASSYGPSGRADEQFF.

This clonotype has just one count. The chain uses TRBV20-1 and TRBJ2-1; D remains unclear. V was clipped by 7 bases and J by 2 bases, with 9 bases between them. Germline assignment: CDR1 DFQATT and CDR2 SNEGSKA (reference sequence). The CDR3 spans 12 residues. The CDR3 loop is CSGLVPYNEQFF. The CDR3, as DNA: TGCAGTGGATTGGTACCCTACAATGAGCAGTTCTTC.

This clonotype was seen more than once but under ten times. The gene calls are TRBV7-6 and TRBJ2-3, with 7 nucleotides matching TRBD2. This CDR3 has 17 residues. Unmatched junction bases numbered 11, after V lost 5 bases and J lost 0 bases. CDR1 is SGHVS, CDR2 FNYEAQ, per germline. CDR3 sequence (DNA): TGTGCCAGCAGCCCATTCTCGCAGGGAGGGAGCACAGATACGCAGTATTTT. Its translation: CASSPFSQGGSTDTQYF.

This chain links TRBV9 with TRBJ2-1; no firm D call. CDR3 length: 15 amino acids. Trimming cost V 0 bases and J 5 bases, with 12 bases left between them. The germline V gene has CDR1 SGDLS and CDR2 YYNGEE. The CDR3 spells CASSVGAHSDNEQFF. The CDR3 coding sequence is TGTGCCAGCAGCGTAGGCGCCCATTCCGACAATGAGCAGTTCTTC.

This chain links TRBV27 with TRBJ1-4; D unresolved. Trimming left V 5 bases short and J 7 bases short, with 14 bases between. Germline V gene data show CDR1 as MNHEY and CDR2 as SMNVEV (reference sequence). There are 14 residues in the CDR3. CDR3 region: CASSKGAGVEKLFF. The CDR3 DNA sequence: TGTGCCAGCAGTAAGGGTGCTGGTGTTGAAAAACTGTTTTTT.

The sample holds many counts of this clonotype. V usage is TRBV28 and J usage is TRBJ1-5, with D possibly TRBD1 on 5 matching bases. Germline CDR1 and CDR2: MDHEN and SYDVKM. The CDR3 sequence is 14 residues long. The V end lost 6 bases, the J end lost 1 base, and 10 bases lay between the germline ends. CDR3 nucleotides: TGTGCCAGCAGCAAAGACAGAAGCAATCAGCCCCAGCATTTT. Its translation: CASSKDRSNQPQHF.

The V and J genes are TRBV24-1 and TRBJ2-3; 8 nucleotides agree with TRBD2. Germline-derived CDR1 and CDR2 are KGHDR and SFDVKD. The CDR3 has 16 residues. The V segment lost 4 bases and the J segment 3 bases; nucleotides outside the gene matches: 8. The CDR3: CATSDGGLASTDTQYF. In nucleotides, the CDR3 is TGTGCCACCAGTGACGGAGGACTAGCATCGACAGATACGCAGTATTTT.

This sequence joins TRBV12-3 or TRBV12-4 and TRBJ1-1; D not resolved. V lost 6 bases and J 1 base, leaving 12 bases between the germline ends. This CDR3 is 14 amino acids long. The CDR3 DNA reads TGTGCCAGCAGGCTCTCGGGCGGGAACACTGAAGCTTTCTTT. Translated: CASRLSGGNTEAFF.

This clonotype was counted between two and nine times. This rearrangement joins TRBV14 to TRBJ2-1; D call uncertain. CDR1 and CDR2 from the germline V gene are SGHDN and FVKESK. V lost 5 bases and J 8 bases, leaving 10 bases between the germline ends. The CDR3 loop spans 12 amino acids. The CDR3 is CASSKLSYEQFF. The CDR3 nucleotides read TGTGCCAGCAGCAAGCTCTCCTATGAGCAGTTCTTC.

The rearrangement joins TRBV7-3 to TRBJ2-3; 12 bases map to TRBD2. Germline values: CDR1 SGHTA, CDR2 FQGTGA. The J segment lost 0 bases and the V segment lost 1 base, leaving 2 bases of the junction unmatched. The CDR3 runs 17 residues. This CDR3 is CASSLKGTSGSTDTQYF. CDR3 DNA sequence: TGTGCCAGCAGCTTAAAGGGGACTAGCGGGAGCACAGATACGCAGTATTTT.

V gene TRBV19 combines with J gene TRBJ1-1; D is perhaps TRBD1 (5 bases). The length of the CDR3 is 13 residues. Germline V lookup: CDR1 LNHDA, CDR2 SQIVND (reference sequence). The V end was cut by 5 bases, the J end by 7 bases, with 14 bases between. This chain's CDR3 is CASSDRQGGEAFF. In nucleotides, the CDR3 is TGTGCCAGTAGTGATCGTCAGGGAGGTGAAGCTTTCTTT. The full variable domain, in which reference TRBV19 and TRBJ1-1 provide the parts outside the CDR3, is DGGITQSPKYLFRKEGQNVTLSCEQNLNHDAMYWYRQDPGQGLRLIYYSQIVNDFQKGDIAEGYSVSREKKESFPLTVTSAQKNPTAFYLCASSDRQGGEAFFGQGTRLTVV.

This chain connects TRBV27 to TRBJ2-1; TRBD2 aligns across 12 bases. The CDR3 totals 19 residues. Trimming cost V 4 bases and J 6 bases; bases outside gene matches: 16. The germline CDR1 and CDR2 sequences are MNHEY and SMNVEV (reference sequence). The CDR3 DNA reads TGTGCCAGCAGTTACGACAGGTCCCTAGCGGGAGGGCCCGGCAATGAGCAGTTCTTC. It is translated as CASSYDRSLAGGPGNEQFF.

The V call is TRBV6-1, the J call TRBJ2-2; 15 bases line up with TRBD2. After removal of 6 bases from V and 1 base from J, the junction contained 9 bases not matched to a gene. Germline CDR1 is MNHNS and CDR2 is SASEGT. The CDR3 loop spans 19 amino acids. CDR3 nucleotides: TGTGCCAGCAGCTTGGAGGGACTAGCGGGAGGAAGGAACACCGGGGAGCTGTTTTTT. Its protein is CASSLEGLAGGRNTGELFF.

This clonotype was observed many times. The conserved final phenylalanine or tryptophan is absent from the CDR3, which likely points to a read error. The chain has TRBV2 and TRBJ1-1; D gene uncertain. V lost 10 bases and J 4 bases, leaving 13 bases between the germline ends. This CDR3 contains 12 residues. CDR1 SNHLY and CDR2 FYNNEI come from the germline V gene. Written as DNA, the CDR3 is TGTGCCACCGGAATCCTTTTCACTGAAGCTTTCCTT. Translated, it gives CATGILFTEAFL.

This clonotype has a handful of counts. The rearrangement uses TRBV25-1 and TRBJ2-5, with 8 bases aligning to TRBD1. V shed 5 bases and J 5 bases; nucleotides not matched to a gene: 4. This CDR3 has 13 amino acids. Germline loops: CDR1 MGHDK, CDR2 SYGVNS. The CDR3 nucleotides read TGTGCCAGCAGTTGGGCAGGGGGCGAGACCCAGTACTTC. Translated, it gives CASSWAGGETQYF.

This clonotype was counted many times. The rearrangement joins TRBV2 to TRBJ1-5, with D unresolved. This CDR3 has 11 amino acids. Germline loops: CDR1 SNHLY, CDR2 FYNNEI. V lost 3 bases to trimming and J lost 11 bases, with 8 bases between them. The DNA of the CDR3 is TGTGCCAGCAGTGACAACCTTTCCCAGCATTTT. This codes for CASSDNLSQHF.